The 25 T cell receptor beta chains below were found in one sample sequenced in a study of vaccination and CD4 T cells after COVID-19. As for treatment: approximately nine-day PBMC culture with coronavirus spike peptide pools or control peptides (ViraFEST assay). CD4+ T lymphocytes from the unexposed donor were collected before the COVID-19 pandemic (2011-2018). No antigen is known for these receptors. Scientists ran DNA taken from cultured CD4+ T cells through the Oncomine TCR Beta short-read assay for sequencing. One entry per CDR3 protein results from TCRdb running MiXCR on the PCR reads. The repertoire has 6,500 to 8,000 distinct CDR3 sequences, 70% to 80% of them found once; the top ten carry approximately 40%. What was sequenced was CD4+ T cells from blood, cultured in vitro. Every receptor here comes from a human donor in good health.

The chain joins TRBV10-2 to TRBJ2-5; 7 nucleotides align to TRBD2. The CDR3 totals 16 residues. Germline values: CDR1 WSHSY, CDR2 SAAADI. V was clipped by 3 bases and J by 4 bases; unmatched bases: 11. The CDR3 region is CASSDRASGLTETQYF. CDR3 nucleotide sequence: TGCGCCAGCAGTGACAGGGCTAGCGGACTGACAGAGACCCAGTACTTC.

The chain couples TRBV6-1 to TRBJ1-2, with no clear D. CDR3 length: 14 residues. The ends were cut back, 5 bases at V and 4 bases at J, with 14 bases in the middle. Germline V gene lookup returns CDR1 MNHNS and CDR2 SASEGT. In DNA form, the CDR3 reads TGTGCCAGCAGTACGAACACCGGGGTCTATGGCTACACCTTC. Its protein product is CASSTNTGVYGYTF.

This clonotype was picked up one time. The chain employs TRBV2 and TRBJ1-6; 7 bases are shared with TRBD1. The CDR3 covers 14 residues. The trim removed 10 bases at V and 7 bases at J, leaving 10 bases unmatched. The V gene's germline CDR1 is SNHLY and CDR2 FYNNEI. CDR3 loop: CATQGQLRNSPLHF. The CDR3 nucleotides are TGTGCCACCCAGGGACAGCTACGAAATTCACCCCTCCACTTT. Supplemented by reference TRBV2 and TRBJ1-6, the full variable domain reads EPEVTQTPSHQVTQMGQEVILRCVPISNHLYFYWYRQILGQKVEFLVSFYNNEISEKSEIFDDQFSVERPDGSNFTLKIRSTKLEDSAMYFCATQGQLRNSPLHFGNGTRLTVT.

This chain connects TRBV6-1 to TRBJ1-2, with D perhaps TRBD1 (6 bases). The CDR3 is 16 amino acids. V dropped 7 bases and J dropped 5 bases, with 23 bases sitting between them. Germline assignment: CDR1 MNHNS and CDR2 SASEGT. The CDR3 sequence: CASTPSPPTGTYGYTF. CDR3 nucleotide sequence: TGTGCCAGCACCCCTTCCCCTCCTACAGGGACTTATGGCTACACCTTC.

The chain couples TRBV11-2 to TRBJ2-3, with D maybe TRBD2 (7 bases). The ends were cut back, 5 bases at V and 4 bases at J, with 13 bases in the middle. This CDR3 has 14 amino acids. Per germline, CDR1 SGHAT and CDR2 FQNNGV. CDR3 in amino acids: CASSLGGGPDTQYF. The CDR3 DNA reads as TGTGCCAGCAGCCTAGGGGGGGGGCCAGATACGCAGTATTTT.

The CDR3 region has the DNA TGTGCCAGCAGCCCGCCAGGTTTCTATGGCTACACCTTC. Translating it yields CASSPPGFYGYTF. The V and J genes are TRBV28 and TRBJ1-2; D unresolved. Trimming took 6 bases from V and 4 from J, leaving 12 bases between them. The germline V gene encodes CDR1 MDHEN and CDR2 SYDVKM. CDR3 size: 13 residues.

The gene calls are TRBV6-1 and TRBJ2-5; possibly TRBD2 for D (6 bases). V was cut by 3 bases and J by 5 bases, with 13 bases left in between. The CDR3 sequence is 14 residues long. The V gene's germline CDR1 is MNHNS and CDR2 SASEGT. The CDR3 DNA is TGTGCCAGCAGTGATACGGGAGAGGTGGAGACCCAGTACTTC. Protein sequence: CASSDTGEVETQYF.

The V and J genes are TRBV6-1 and TRBJ2-3; 9 bases match TRBD1. The CDR3 consists of 16 residues. V gave up 10 bases and J gave up 3 bases; unmatched junction bases: 14. CDR1 MNHNS and CDR2 SASEGT come from the germline V gene. The DNA of the CDR3 is TGTGCCACCTTACCCACAGGGGGCGCTTCTACAGATACGCAGTATTTT. It specifies CATLPTGGASTDTQYF.

The rearrangement joins TRBV20-1 to TRBJ1-2; unclear D gene. There are 13 residues in the CDR3. Germline V CDR1 and CDR2: DFQATT, SNEGSKA (reference sequence). The V and J ends lost 3 bases and 3 bases respectively, with 11 bases between them. CDR3 coding DNA: TGCAGTGCTAGGGCAGCAATATACTATGGCTACACCTTC. This sequence encodes CSARAAIYYGYTF.

This clonotype was seen a handful of times. One end of the junction does not line up with germline, which may come from a read error. This rearrangement joins TRBV20-1 to TRBJ1-2, with D perhaps matching TRBD1 (5 bases). This CDR3 comprises 16 residues. The germline V gene encodes CDR1 DFQATT and CDR2 SNEGSKA (reference sequence). As DNA, the CDR3 is TGCAGTGCCAGAGGTGCTAAGTTGGGGGAGAACTATGGCTACACCTTC. It is translated as CSARGAKLGENYGYTF.

The rearrangement links TRBV20-1 to TRBJ1-3; D not certain. Germline assignment: CDR1 DFQATT and CDR2 SNEGSKA (reference sequence). This CDR3 is built from 14 residues. Trimming cost V 6 bases and J 0 bases, with 12 bases left between them. The CDR3 protein is CSAHALSSGNTIYF. The CDR3 DNA reads TGCAGTGCCCATGCTCTTAGCTCTGGAAACACCATATATTTT.

The chain links TRBV19 to TRBJ1-5; D is unclear. Germline V gene data show CDR1 as LNHDA and CDR2 as SQIVND (reference sequence). This CDR3 has 14 amino acids. Trimming pared 3 bases from V and 4 bases from J, leaving 10 bases between. CDR3 residues: CASSISQSNQPQHF. CDR3 nucleotide sequence: TGTGCCAGTAGTATTTCTCAGAGTAATCAGCCCCAGCATTTT.

This clonotype was detected only once. V is TRBV7-8 and J is TRBJ1-2, with 9 bases matching TRBD1. The CDR3 extends over 14 amino acids. Germline CDR1 is SGHVS and CDR2 is FQNEAQ. J gave up 8 bases and V 0 bases, and 4 bases lay outside the gene matches. This chain's CDR3 is CASSLAGTGYGYTF. The CDR3 DNA sequence: TGTGCCAGCAGCTTAGCAGGGACAGGGTACGGCTACACCTTC.

The chain carries TRBV7-2 and TRBJ1-5, with TRBD1 identical over 7 bases. Per the germline V gene, CDR1 is SGHTA and CDR2 is FQGNSA. V shed 5 bases, J shed 1 base, and the junction held 5 bases outside the gene matches. The CDR3 covers 15 residues. This CDR3 is CASSPGGASNQPQHF. The CDR3 DNA sequence: TGTGCCAGCAGCCCAGGGGGTGCCAGCAATCAGCCCCAGCATTTT.

The chain carries TRBV7-9 and TRBJ2-6, with D perhaps TRBD1 (5 bases). The CDR3 runs to 16 residues. CDR1 and CDR2 (germline): SEHNR, FQNEAQ (reference sequence). V was trimmed by 5 bases and J by 4 bases, leaving 15 bases between them. The CDR3 here is CASSRTLRSGANVLTF. The CDR3 coding sequence is TGTGCCAGCAGCCGGACATTACGGTCCGGGGCCAACGTCCTGACTTTC. Using reference TRBV7-9 and TRBJ2-6 for the parts outside the CDR3, the full variable domain is DTGVSQNPRHKITKRGQNVTFRCDPISEHNRLYWYRQTLGQGPEFLTYFQNEAQLEKSRLLSDRFSAERPKGSFSTLEIQRTEQGDSAMYLCASSRTLRSGANVLTFGAGSRLTVL.

This clonotype was recorded a few times. The chain carries TRBV10-1 and TRBJ2-1; TRBD2 agrees at 7 bases. This CDR3 spans 14 amino acids. Germline V gene sequence: CDR1 WNHNN, CDR2 SYGVQD (reference sequence). V gave up 0 bases and J gave up 12 bases; unmatched junction bases: 8. This CDR3 is CASSESSGVRGQFF. CDR3 in DNA: TGCGCCAGCAGTGAGTCCAGCGGGGTCCGAGGGCAGTTCTTC.

In DNA, the CDR3 is TGTGCCAGCAGTTACGGACAGCCATCTAACTATGGCTACACCTTC. It codes for CASSYGQPSNYGYTF. The chain links TRBV6-2 or TRBV6-3 to TRBJ1-2; weak D call: TRBD1 (6 bases). Germline CDR1 reads MNHEY; CDR2 reads SVGEGT. This CDR3 is built from 15 residues. V lost 2 bases and J 0 bases, leaving 10 bases between the germline ends.

The V gene is TRBV2, the J gene TRBJ1-2, with D tentatively TRBD1 (5 bases). This CDR3 is 12 amino acids long. V was pared by 5 bases and J by 4 bases, with 8 bases between. Germline V gene data show CDR1 as SNHLY and CDR2 as FYNNEI. DNA of the CDR3: TGTGCCAGCAGTCAGGGCTTCTATGGCTACACCTTC. Protein product: CASSQGFYGYTF.

The chain employs TRBV19 and TRBJ1-1; the D gene is possibly TRBD1 (5 bases). The ends were cut back, 5 bases at V and 0 bases at J, with 19 bases in the middle. CDR1 LNHDA and CDR2 SQIVND come from the germline V gene (reference sequence). The CDR3 sequence is 17 residues long. CDR3 residues: CASSGSRQSRVNTEAFF. Written as DNA, the CDR3 is TGTGCCAGTAGTGGCTCCCGACAGAGCAGGGTGAACACTGAAGCTTTCTTT. The full variable domain, completed using reference TRBV19 and TRBJ1-1, is DGGITQSPKYLFRKEGQNVTLSCEQNLNHDAMYWYRQDPGQGLRLIYYSQIVNDFQKGDIAEGYSVSREKKESFPLTVTSAQKNPTAFYLCASSGSRQSRVNTEAFFGQGTRLTVV.

The chain links TRBV7-9 to TRBJ2-7, with 15 bases lining up with TRBD2. The CDR3 covers 16 residues. V was clipped by 4 bases and J by 4 bases; unmatched bases: 5. CDR1 is SEHNR, CDR2 FQNEAQ, per germline (reference sequence). The CDR3 DNA follows: TGTGCCAGCAGCTCTGGACTAGCGGGAGGGTCATACGAGCAGTACTTC. Protein product: CASSSGLAGGSYEQYF.

The chain links TRBV6-1 to TRBJ1-2, with D perhaps matching TRBD1 (6 bases). V lost 7 bases and J 8 bases, leaving 26 bases between the germline ends. This CDR3 contains 16 residues. Germline V gives CDR1 MNHNS, CDR2 SASEGT. The CDR3 reads CASTSGEGAWRGGYTF. Written as DNA, the CDR3 is TGTGCCAGCACCTCAGGGGAGGGCGCTTGGCGGGGAGGCTACACCTTC.

The chain uses TRBV6-1 and TRBJ2-2; 7 nucleotides agree with TRBD1. The CDR3 covers 15 residues. Germline V lookup: CDR1 MNHNS, CDR2 SASEGT. After removal of 5 bases from V and 0 bases from J, the junction contained 3 bases not matched to a gene. The CDR3 region is CASSRGQTNTGELFF. In DNA, the CDR3 is TGTGCCAGCAGTCGGGGACAGACGAACACCGGGGAGCTGTTTTTT.

The J gene is TRBJ2-5, the V gene TRBV24-1, with 13 bases lining up with TRBD2. V trimming: 4 bases; J trimming: 4 bases; junction bases outside the gene matches: 5. The CDR3 length is 16 residues. CDR1 and CDR2 from the germline V gene are KGHDR and SFDVKD. CDR3 bases: TGTGCCACCAGTGACACACTAGCGGGGGGGCGAGAGACCCAGTACTTC. Translated, it gives CATSDTLAGGRETQYF.

The rearrangement joins TRBV20-1 to TRBJ2-3; 7 bases agree with TRBD2. The germline gives CDR1 DFQATT, CDR2 SNEGSKA (reference sequence). The CDR3 runs 14 residues. With 3 bases clipped from V and 7 bases from J, the junction kept 10 bases outside the gene matches. This chain's CDR3 is CSASSAGELYTQYF. CDR3 DNA: TGCAGTGCTAGCTCGGCGGGGGAACTTTATACGCAGTATTTT.

The chain combines TRBV2 with TRBJ1-5, with 9 bases lining up with TRBD1. Germline V CDR1 and CDR2: SNHLY, FYNNEI. J lost 6 bases, V lost 3 bases, and 6 bases had no gene match. The CDR3 runs to 15 residues. This chain's CDR3 is CASSERTGASQPQHF. The CDR3, as DNA: TGTGCCAGCAGTGAGAGGACAGGGGCGAGTCAGCCCCAGCATTTT.